This TCR beta chain is from a study of blood T cell repertoires in COVID-19. Whole-study context: The origin of the acute and convalescent COVID-19 samples was the United States, Italy and Spain. PBMCs, B-cell-depleted T cells, or T cells were the source of the cDNA or gDNA that made up the material.

Per the study methods: From reference gene primer amplification, estimates of nucleated cell counts were derived. Profiling relied on immunoSEQ multiplex PCR, and the TCRdb table lists in-frame clones only, not all of them. V and J calls and clone size follow that table, whereas D and trimming were derived from the DNA. The sample shows some 87,000 clones, over 60% of them seen only once. The receptor was derived from an elderly woman with active or convalescent COVID-19. The sequenced sample was peripheral blood.

For the CDR3, the DNA is TGTGCCACCAGCCCTTTCGCGGGGGGGGGTAATGAGCAGTTCTTC. Amino acids: CATSPFAGGGNEQFF. This sequence joins TRBV27 and TRBJ2-1; 9 nucleotides align to TRBD2. Germline CDR1 and CDR2: MNHEY and SMNVEV (reference sequence). V shed 10 bases and J 7 bases; nucleotides not matched to a gene: 14. The CDR3 has 15 residues.